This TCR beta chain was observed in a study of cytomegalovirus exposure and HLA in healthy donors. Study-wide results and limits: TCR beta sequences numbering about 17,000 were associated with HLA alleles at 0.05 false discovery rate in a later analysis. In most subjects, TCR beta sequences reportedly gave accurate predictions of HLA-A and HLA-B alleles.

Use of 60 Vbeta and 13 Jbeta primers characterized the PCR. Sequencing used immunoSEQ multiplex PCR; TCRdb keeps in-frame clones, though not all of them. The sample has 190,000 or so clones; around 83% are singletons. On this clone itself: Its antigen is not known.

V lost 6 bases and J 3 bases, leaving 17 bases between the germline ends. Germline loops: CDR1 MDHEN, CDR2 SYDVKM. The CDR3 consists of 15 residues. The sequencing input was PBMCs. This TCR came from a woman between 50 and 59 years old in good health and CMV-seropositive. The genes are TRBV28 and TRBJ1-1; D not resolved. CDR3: CASSLPRSSHTEAFF. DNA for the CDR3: TGTGCCAGCAGCCTACCCCGGTCGAGCCACACTGAAGCTTTCTTT.